The 18 T cell receptor beta chains given below trace back to one sample, sequenced in a study of blood T cell repertoires in COVID-19. Libraries were prepared by immunoSEQ multiplex PCR; TCRdb keeps only in-frame clonotypes and omits some of them. The sample lists tens of thousands of clones, approximately 90% seen once, with around 3% in the top ten. The sample comprised peripheral blood. The receptors shown here come from a woman in her 50s with active or convalescent COVID-19.

The chain employs TRBV19 and TRBJ2-1; 9 bases are a match to TRBD2. Germline trimming cut 3 bases from V and 4 bases from J; bases unmatched to any gene: 10. The CDR3 is 17 residues long. The germline gives CDR1 LNHDA, CDR2 SQIVND (reference sequence). Written as DNA, the CDR3 is TGTGCCAGTAGTATGAGCTCGCGGGGGGGCGCGTACAATGAGCAGTTCTTC. This codes for CASSMSSRGGAYNEQFF.

This clone was found a few times. This chain's CDR3 is CASSAPPLNTEAFF. CDR3 nucleotides: TGTGCCAGCAGCGCGCCCCCGCTGAACACTGAAGCTTTCTTT. V gene TRBV5-4 combines with J gene TRBJ1-1; D is unclear. Germline V CDR1 and CDR2: SGHNT, YYREEE (reference sequence). The germline V and J ends were trimmed by 4 bases and 0 bases, with 10 bases remaining between them. The CDR3 length is 14 residues.

The chain couples TRBV27 to TRBJ1-2; D might be TRBD1 (5 bases). This CDR3 has 15 amino acids. Per the germline V gene, CDR1 is MNHEY and CDR2 is SMNVEV (reference sequence). With 5 bases removed from V and 4 bases from J, the gap between germline ends came to 17 bases. The CDR3 DNA reads as TGTGCCAGCAGTGATAGAGGGGCCGGGGGCTATGGCTACACCTTC. Its protein is CASSDRGAGGYGYTF.

The chain couples TRBV30 to TRBJ2-1; 9 nucleotides align to TRBD2. V lost 1 base to trimming and J lost 0 bases; unmatched junction nucleotides: 7. CDR3 length: 17 amino acids. Germline V CDR1 and CDR2: GTSNPN, SVGIG (reference sequence). CDR3 protein: CAWSGASGAVSYNEQFF. CDR3 in DNA: TGTGCCTGGAGTGGGGCTAGCGGGGCCGTCTCCTACAATGAGCAGTTCTTC.

CDR3 in amino acids: CASSPDRVRHEKLFF. The CDR3 DNA reads as TGCGCCAGCAGCCCGGACAGGGTGAGACATGAAAAACTGTTTTTT. V gene TRBV5-1 combines with J gene TRBJ1-4; 8 bases line up with TRBD1. V shed 4 bases, J shed 6 bases, and the junction held 8 bases outside the gene matches. From germline, CDR1 is SGHRS and CDR2 YFSETQ. CDR3 size: 15 residues.

The rearrangement joins TRBV18 to TRBJ1-2; D perhaps matches TRBD1 (6 bases). In germline, CDR1 is KGHSH, CDR2 LQKENI. The ends were cut back, 3 bases at V and 1 base at J, with 6 bases in the middle. The CDR3 loop spans 13 amino acids. CDR3 sequence: CASSPGHNYGYTF. CDR3 nucleotides: TGTGCCAGCTCACCGGGACATAACTATGGCTACACCTTC.

This clone was seen a handful of times. The rearrangement links TRBV7-9 to TRBJ1-4; the D is unclear. Germline-derived CDR1 and CDR2 are SEHNR and FQNEAQ (reference sequence). CDR3 length equals 12 residues. The V gene lost 4 bases and the J gene lost 8 bases, with 8 bases spanning the gap. The CDR3 nucleotides read TGTGCCAGCAGCTCCTCCCAGGAAAAACTGTTTTTT. It yields the protein CASSSSQEKLFF.

The chain employs TRBV27 and TRBJ2-2, with D tentatively TRBD1 (5 bases). Per the germline V gene, CDR1 is MNHEY and CDR2 is SMNVEV (reference sequence). This CDR3 contains 15 residues. With 6 bases removed from V and 5 bases from J, the gap between germline ends came to 16 bases. The CDR3 loop is CASSPRTLKTGELFF. In DNA form, the CDR3 reads TGTGCCAGCAGCCCCAGGACACTGAAAACCGGGGAGCTGTTTTTT.

V gene TRBV9 combines with J gene TRBJ1-4, with 7 bases fitting TRBD1. This CDR3 comprises 14 residues. CDR1 is SGDLS and CDR2 is YYNGEE in the germline V gene. The trim removed 4 bases at V and 1 base at J, leaving 1 base unmatched. The CDR3 loop is CASSQGGTNEKLFF. The CDR3 coding sequence is TGTGCCAGCAGCCAGGGGGGAACTAATGAAAAACTGTTTTTT.

The V and J genes are TRBV6-5 and TRBJ1-5, with D maybe TRBD1 (5 bases). V lost 0 bases to trimming and J lost 7 bases, with 16 bases between them. In germline, CDR1 is MNHEY, CDR2 SVGAGI. This CDR3 is 16 amino acids long. The CDR3 bases are TGTGCCAGCAGTTACTCGAAGGGGAAAGTTGGCCAGCCCCAGCATTTT. This translates into CASSYSKGKVGQPQHF.

The CDR3 sequence is CASSLTGGYGYTF. The CDR3 nucleotides are TGTGCCAGCAGCTTGACAGGGGGATATGGCTACACCTTC. The chain combines TRBV7-9 with TRBJ1-2, with TRBD1 matching 9 bases. The germline V gene encodes CDR1 SEHNR and CDR2 FQNEAQ (reference sequence). Germline trimming cut 3 bases from V and 5 bases from J; bases unmatched to any gene: 1. CDR3 size: 13 residues. Full variable domain (rest looked up from reference TRBV7-9 and TRBJ1-2): DTGVSQNPRHKITKRGQNVTFRCDPISEHNRLYWYRQTLGQGPEFLTYFQNEAQLEKSRLLSDRFSAERPKGSFSTLEIQRTEQGDSAMYLCASSLTGGYGYTFGSGTRLTVV.

The chain joins TRBV19 to TRBJ2-3; no definite D call. Germline CDR1 and CDR2: LNHDA and SQIVND (reference sequence). Trimming pared 4 bases from V and 4 bases from J, leaving 15 bases between. This CDR3 spans 15 amino acids. This CDR3 reads CASSSRQESPDTQYF. DNA of the CDR3: TGTGCCAGTAGTAGTCGTCAAGAAAGCCCAGATACGCAGTATTTT.

The chain is built from TRBV7-9 and TRBJ2-7, with D perhaps TRBD1 (5 bases). There are 16 residues in the CDR3. The V and J ends lost 5 bases and 3 bases respectively, with 20 bases between them. CDR1 and CDR2 (germline): SEHNR, FQNEAQ (reference sequence). The CDR3 here is CASSKMPPSGNYEQYF. For the CDR3, the DNA is TGTGCCAGCAGCAAAATGCCCCCATCAGGGAACTACGAGCAGTACTTC.

This sequence joins TRBV7-3 and TRBJ2-2; 8 bases line up with TRBD1. CDR1 and CDR2 (germline): SGHTA, FQGTGA. This CDR3 is 14 amino acids long. V lost 5 bases and J lost 7; bases outside the gene matches: 6. The CDR3: CASSPRTGNGELFF. For the CDR3, the DNA is TGTGCCAGCAGCCCTCGGACAGGGAACGGGGAGCTGTTTTTT. Full variable domain (outside the CDR3, taken from reference TRBV7-3 and TRBJ2-2): GAGVSQTPSNKVTEKGKYVELRCDPISGHTALYWYRQSLGQGPEFLIYFQGTGAADDSGLPNDRFFAVRPEGSVSTLKIQRTERGDSAVYLCASSPRTGNGELFFGEGSRLTVL.

The V and J genes are TRBV5-4 and TRBJ1-1; 7 nucleotides line up with TRBD1. This CDR3 contains 13 residues. Germline CDR1 SGHNT, CDR2 YYREEE (reference sequence). V lost 4 bases to trimming and J lost 0 bases; unmatched junction nucleotides: 0. CDR3 nucleotides: TGTGCCAGCAGCGACAGGGTGAACACTGAAGCTTTCTTT. This codes for CASSDRVNTEAFF.

This chain joins TRBV7-3 and TRBJ1-2; 9 bases map to TRBD1. The germline V gene encodes CDR1 SGHTA and CDR2 FQGTGA. V trimming: 3 bases; J trimming: 8 bases; junction bases outside the gene matches: 10. This CDR3 is 15 amino acids long. In DNA form, the CDR3 reads TGTGCCAGCAGCTTGTCGGCCGGGACAGGGAGCGGCTACACCTTC. Translating it yields CASSLSAGTGSGYTF.

This clone was counted a few times. The chain carries TRBV27 and TRBJ1-1, with a possible D match to TRBD1 (5 bases). The V gene's germline CDR1 is MNHEY and CDR2 SMNVEV (reference sequence). Trimming took off 5 bases at V and 0 bases at J, with 16 bases between the two ends. This CDR3 has 16 amino acids. The CDR3 sequence is CASSQQVGTMNTEAFF. The CDR3 coding sequence is TGTGCCAGCAGTCAACAGGTGGGCACAATGAACACTGAAGCTTTCTTT.

J is TRBJ2-7 and V is TRBV19, with D maybe TRBD1 (6 bases). The CDR3 contains 13 residues. Trimming removed 11 bases from V and 6 bases from J, with 20 bases in between. CDR1 and CDR2 from the germline V gene are LNHDA and SQIVND (reference sequence). CDR3 sequence: CASIGRGSSEQYF. In DNA form, the CDR3 reads TGTGCCTCCATAGGCAGGGGAAGTAGCGAGCAGTACTTC.